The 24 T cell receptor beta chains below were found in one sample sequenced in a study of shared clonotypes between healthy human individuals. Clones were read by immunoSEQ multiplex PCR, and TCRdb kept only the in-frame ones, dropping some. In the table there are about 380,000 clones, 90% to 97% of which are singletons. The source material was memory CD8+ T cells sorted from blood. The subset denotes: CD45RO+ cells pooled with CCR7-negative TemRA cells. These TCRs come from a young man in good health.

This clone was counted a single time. The CDR3 spells CASSSRDIRTDTQYF. The CDR3 nucleotides read TGCGCCAGCAGCTCGAGGGACATACGCACAGATACGCAGTATTTT. The chain couples TRBV5-1 to TRBJ2-3; TRBD1 is a possible D gene (6 bases). The CDR3 loop spans 15 amino acids. Trimming left V 3 bases short and J 1 base short, with 12 bases between. Per germline, CDR1 SGHRS and CDR2 YFSETQ.

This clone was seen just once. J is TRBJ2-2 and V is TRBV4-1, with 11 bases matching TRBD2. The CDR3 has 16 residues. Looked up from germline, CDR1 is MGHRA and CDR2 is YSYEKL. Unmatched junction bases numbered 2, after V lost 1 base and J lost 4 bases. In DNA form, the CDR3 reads TGCGCCAGCAGCCAAGGGACTAGCGGGCCCACCGGGGAGCTGTTTTTT. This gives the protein CASSQGTSGPTGELFF.

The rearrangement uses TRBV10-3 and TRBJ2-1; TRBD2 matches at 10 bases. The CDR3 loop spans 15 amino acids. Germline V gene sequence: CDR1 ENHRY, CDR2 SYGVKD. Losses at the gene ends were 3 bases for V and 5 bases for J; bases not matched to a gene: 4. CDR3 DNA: TGTGCCATCAGTGATAGGACTAGCGGCGACAATGAGCAGTTCTTC. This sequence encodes CAISDRTSGDNEQFF.

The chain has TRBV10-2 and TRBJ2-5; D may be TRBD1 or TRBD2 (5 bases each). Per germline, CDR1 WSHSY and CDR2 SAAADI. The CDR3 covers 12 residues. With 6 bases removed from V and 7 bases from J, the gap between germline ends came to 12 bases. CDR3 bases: TGCGCCAGCAGAAACGGTGGGGGGACCCAGTACTTC. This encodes CASRNGGGTQYF.

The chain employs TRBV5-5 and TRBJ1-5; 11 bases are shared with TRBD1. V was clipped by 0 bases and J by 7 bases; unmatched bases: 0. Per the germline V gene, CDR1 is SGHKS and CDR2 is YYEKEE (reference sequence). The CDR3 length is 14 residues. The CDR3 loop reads CASSLGDRGQPQHF. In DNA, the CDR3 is TGTGCCAGCAGCTTGGGGGACAGGGGGCAGCCCCAGCATTTT. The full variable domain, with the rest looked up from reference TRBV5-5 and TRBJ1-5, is DAGVTQSPTHLIKTRGQQVTLRCSPISGHKSVSWYQQVLGQGPQFIFQYYEKEERGRGNFPDRFSARQFPNYSSELNVNALLLGDSALYLCASSLGDRGQPQHFGDGTRLSIL.

This chain's CDR3 is CASSFGRDTQYF. The CDR3 region has the DNA TGTGCCAGCAGCTTCGGAAGGGATACGCAGTATTTT. The chain joins TRBV11-2 to TRBJ2-3, with D uncertain. Trimming took off 3 bases at V and 6 bases at J, with 7 bases between the two ends. The CDR3 has 12 residues. In germline, CDR1 is SGHAT, CDR2 FQNNGV.

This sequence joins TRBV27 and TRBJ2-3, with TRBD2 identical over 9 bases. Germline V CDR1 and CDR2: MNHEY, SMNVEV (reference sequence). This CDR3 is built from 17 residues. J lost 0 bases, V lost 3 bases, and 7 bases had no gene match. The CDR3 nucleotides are TGTGCCAGCAGTTTGGGGAGACTAGCGGCTAGCACAGATACGCAGTATTTT. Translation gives CASSLGRLAASTDTQYF.

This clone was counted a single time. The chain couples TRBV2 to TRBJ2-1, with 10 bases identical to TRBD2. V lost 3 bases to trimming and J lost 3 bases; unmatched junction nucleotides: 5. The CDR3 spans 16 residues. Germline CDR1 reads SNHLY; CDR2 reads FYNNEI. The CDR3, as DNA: TGTGCCAGCAGTGATGGGAGCGGGAGGGGCTACAATGAGCAGTTCTTC. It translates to CASSDGSGRGYNEQFF.

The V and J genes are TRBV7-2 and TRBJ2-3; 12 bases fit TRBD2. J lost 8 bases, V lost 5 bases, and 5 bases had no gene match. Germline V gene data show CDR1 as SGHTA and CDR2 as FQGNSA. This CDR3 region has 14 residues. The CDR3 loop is CASSLTSGRGTQYF. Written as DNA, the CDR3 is TGTGCCAGCAGCCTGACTAGCGGGAGAGGTACGCAGTATTTT.

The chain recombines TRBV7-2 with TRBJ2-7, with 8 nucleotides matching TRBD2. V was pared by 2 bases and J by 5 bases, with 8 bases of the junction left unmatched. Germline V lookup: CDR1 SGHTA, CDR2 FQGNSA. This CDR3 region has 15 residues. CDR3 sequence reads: CASSLQQREIDEQYF. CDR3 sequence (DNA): TGTGCCAGCAGCTTACAACAGCGGGAGATTGACGAGCAGTACTTC.

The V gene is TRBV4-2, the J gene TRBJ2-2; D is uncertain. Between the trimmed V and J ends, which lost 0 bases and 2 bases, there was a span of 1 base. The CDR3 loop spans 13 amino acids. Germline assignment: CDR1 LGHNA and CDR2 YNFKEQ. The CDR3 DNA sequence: TGTGCCAGCAGCCAAGACAACACCGGGGAGCTGTTTTTT. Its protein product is CASSQDNTGELFF.

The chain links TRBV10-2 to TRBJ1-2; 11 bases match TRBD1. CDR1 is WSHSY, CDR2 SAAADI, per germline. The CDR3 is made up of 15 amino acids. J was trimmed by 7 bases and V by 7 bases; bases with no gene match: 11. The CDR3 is CASTTGGQGARGYTF. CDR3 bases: TGCGCCAGCACCACCGGAGGACAGGGGGCGCGTGGCTACACCTTC.

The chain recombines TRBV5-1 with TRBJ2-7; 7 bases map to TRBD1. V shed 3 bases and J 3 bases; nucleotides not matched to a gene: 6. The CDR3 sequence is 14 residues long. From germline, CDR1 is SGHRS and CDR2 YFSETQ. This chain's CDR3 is CASSSGTAFYEQYF. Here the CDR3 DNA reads TGCGCCAGCAGCTCCGGGACAGCTTTCTACGAGCAGTACTTC.

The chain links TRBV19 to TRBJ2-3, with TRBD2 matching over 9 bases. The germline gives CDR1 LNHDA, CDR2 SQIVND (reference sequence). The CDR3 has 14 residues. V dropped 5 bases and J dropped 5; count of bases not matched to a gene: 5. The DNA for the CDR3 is TGTGCCAGTAGTGGAGCGGGAGGCTTAGATACGCAGTATTTT. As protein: CASSGAGGLDTQYF.

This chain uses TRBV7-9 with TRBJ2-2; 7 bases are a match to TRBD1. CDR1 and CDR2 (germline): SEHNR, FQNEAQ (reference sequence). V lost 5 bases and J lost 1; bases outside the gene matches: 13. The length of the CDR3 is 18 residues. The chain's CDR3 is CASSPGTGQLMNTGELFF. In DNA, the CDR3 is TGTGCCAGCAGCCCCGGCACGGGACAGCTCATGAACACCGGGGAGCTGTTTTTT.

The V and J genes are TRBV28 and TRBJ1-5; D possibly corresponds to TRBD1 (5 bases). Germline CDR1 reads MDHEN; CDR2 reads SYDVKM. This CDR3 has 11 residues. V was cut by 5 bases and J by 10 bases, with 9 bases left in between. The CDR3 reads CASSTGLPQHF. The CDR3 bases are TGTGCCAGCAGTACAGGATTACCCCAGCATTTT.

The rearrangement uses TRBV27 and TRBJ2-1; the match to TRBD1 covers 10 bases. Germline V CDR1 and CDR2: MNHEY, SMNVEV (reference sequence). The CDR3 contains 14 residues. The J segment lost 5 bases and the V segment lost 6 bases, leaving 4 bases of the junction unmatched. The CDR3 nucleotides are TGTGCCAGCAGGGGACAGGGGTTCGACAATGAGCAGTTCTTC. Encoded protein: CASRGQGFDNEQFF.

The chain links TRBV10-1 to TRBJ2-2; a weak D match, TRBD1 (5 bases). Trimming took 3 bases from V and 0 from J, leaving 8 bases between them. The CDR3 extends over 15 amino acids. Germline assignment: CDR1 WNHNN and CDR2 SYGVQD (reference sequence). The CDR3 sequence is CASSDRQSNTGELFF. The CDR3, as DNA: TGCGCCAGCAGTGACCGACAGTCGAACACCGGGGAGCTGTTTTTT.

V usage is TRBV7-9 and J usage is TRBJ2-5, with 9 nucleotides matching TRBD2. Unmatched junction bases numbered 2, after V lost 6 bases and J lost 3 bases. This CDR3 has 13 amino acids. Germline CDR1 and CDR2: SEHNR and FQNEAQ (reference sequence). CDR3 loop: CASRVAGEETQYF. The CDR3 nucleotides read TGTGCCAGCAGGGTAGCGGGAGAAGAGACCCAGTACTTC.

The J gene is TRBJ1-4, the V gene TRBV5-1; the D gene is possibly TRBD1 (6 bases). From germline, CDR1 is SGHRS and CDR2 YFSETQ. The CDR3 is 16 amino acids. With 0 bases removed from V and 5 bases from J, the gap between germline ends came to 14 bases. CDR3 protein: CASSLATRGENEKLFF. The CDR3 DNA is TGCGCCAGCAGCTTGGCGACAAGGGGGGAGAATGAAAAACTGTTTTTT.

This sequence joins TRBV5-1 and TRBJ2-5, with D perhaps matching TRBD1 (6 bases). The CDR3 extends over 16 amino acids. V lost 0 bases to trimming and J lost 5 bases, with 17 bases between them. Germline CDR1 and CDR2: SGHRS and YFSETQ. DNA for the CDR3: TGCGCCAGCAGCTTGGTGGTAGACAGGCGTGGGGAGACCCAGTACTTC. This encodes CASSLVVDRRGETQYF.

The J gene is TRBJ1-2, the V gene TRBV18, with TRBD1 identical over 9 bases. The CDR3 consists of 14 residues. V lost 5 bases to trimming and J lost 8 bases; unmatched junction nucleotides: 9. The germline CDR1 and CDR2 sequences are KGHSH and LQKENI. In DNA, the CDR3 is TGTGCCAGCTCATCCCGGGACAGGGAGTCCGGCTACACCTTC. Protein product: CASSSRDRESGYTF.

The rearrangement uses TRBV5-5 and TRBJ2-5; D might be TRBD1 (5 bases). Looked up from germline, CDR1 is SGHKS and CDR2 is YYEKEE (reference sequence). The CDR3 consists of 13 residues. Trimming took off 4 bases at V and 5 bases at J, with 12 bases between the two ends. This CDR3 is CASSARVFETQYF. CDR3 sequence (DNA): TGTGCCAGCAGCGCCAGGGTTTTTGAGACCCAGTACTTC.

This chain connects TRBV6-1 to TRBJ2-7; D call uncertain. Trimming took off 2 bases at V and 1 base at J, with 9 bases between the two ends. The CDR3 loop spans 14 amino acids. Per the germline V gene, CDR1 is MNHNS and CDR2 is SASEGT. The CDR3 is CASSESSGSYEQYF. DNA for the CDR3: TGTGCCAGCAGTGAAAGTTCAGGATCCTACGAGCAGTACTTC.